The 9 T cell receptor beta chains in this list originate from one sample, sequenced in a study of post-analysis software for immune sequencing data. The study, taken as a whole, reports: Controls had lower frequencies than patients of a handful of TRBV segments, which included TRBV5-6, TRBV5-1 and TRBV20-1.

For these TCRs, the target antigens are not known. Unique molecular identifiers had been added to the TCR beta cDNA libraries. One entry per CDR3 protein results from TCRdb running MiXCR on the PCR reads. This table holds about 540,000 distinct CDR3 sequences, around 31% found once. Sequencing input: blood. Every receptor here comes from a girl aged 2 to 17 with multiple sclerosis.

The chain couples TRBV25-1 to TRBJ1-2; no definite D call. The CDR3 runs 12 residues. Trimming cost V 2 bases and J 9 bases, with 10 bases left between them. The V gene's germline CDR1 is MGHDK and CDR2 SYGVNS. The DNA of the CDR3 is TGTGCCAGCAGTGAAACGGGCGCGAGCTACACCTTC. The encoded protein is CASSETGASYTF.

Note on this clonotype: A read error may account for a junction end that differs from germline. The V and J genes are TRBV5-5 and TRBJ1-5, with D tentatively TRBD1 (5 bases). The CDR3 sequence is 18 residues long. Germline values: CDR1 SGHKS, CDR2 YYEKEE (reference sequence). The CDR3 DNA reads as TGTGCCAGCAGCTCCGGGTTCGGGTGGGGGATTAGCAATCGGCCCCAGCATTTT. It codes for CASSSGFGWGISNRPQHF.

The J gene is TRBJ1-4, the V gene TRBV4-1, with 8 bases aligning to TRBD1. Germline loops: CDR1 MGHRA, CDR2 YSYEKL. The CDR3 is 16 residues long. V shed 4 bases, J shed 6 bases, and the junction held 10 bases outside the gene matches. As DNA, the CDR3 is TGCGCCAGCAGCCGAGGACAGGGCCTGCTTGATGAAAAACTGTTTTTT. Amino acids: CASSRGQGLLDEKLFF.

This clonotype was observed many times. This sequence joins TRBV7-2 and TRBJ2-5; TRBD1 aligns across 9 bases. Per the germline V gene, CDR1 is SGHTA and CDR2 is FQGNSA. The CDR3 is made up of 14 amino acids. The V segment lost 4 bases and the J segment 4 bases; nucleotides outside the gene matches: 4. The DNA for the CDR3 is TGTGCCAGCAGCTCCAGGACAGGGGTAGAGACCCAGTACTTC. Translation gives CASSSRTGVETQYF.

The V call is TRBV7-2, the J call TRBJ2-3; 10 bases agree with TRBD2. This CDR3 comprises 16 residues. Germline CDR1 and CDR2: SGHTA and FQGNSA. V dropped 5 bases and J dropped 0; count of bases not matched to a gene: 5. The CDR3 reads CASSIELAGSTDTQYF. CDR3 nucleotides: TGTGCCAGCAGCATTGAACTAGCGGGGAGCACAGATACGCAGTATTTT.

The chain has TRBV29-1 and TRBJ1-5, with 8 bases fitting TRBD1. Trimming at V came to 4 bases and at J to 5 bases, leaving 10 bases not matched to a gene. Germline V gives CDR1 SQVTM, CDR2 ANQGSEA. The CDR3 has 15 residues. In DNA, the CDR3 is TGCAGCGTTGTGACCGGACAGGGATTCGATCAGCCCCAGCATTTT. The encoded protein is CSVVTGQGFDQPQHF.

V and J are TRBV20-1 and TRBJ1-2, with TRBD1 identical over 9 bases. Germline lookup yields CDR1 DFQATT and CDR2 SNEGSKA (reference sequence). Trimming cost V 5 bases and J 8 bases; bases outside gene matches: 12. This CDR3 region has 14 residues. The CDR3 region has the DNA TGCAGTGCTGATGACGACAGGGGGAGAAGGGGCTACACCTTC. Translated, it gives CSADDDRGRRGYTF.

This clonotype was picked up a small number of times. CDR3 nucleotides: TGTGCCAGCAGCTTAAGCGGGGGGGCCTTAGGTTACGAGCAGTACTTC. This codes for CASSLSGGALGYEQYF. The chain employs TRBV7-3 and TRBJ2-7; 9 positions match TRBD2. V gave up 1 base and J gave up 4 bases; unmatched junction bases: 8. Germline V gene sequence: CDR1 SGHTA, CDR2 FQGTGA. The CDR3 runs 16 residues.

This rearrangement joins TRBV20-1 to TRBJ2-1, with 10 bases matching TRBD1. The junction had 9 bases not matched to a gene; V was cut back by 3 bases and J by 4 bases. The CDR3 sequence is 16 residues long. Looked up from germline, CDR1 is DFQATT and CDR2 is SNEGSKA (reference sequence). The CDR3 nucleotides are TGCAGTGCTAGCCCGGCCCGGGACAGGGGTTACAATGAGCAGTTCTTC. It encodes CSASPARDRGYNEQFF.